Each of the 16 T cell receptor beta chains below was sequenced from the same sample in a study of control samples from healthy donors and cancer patients. Some clones are missing from TCRdb's copy, which holds only in-frame ones; the method was immunoSEQ multiplex PCR. Of roughly 43,000 clones listed, over 75% are singletons. The sample comprised PBMCs. These receptor sequences come from a woman aged 55-75 years with lung cancer.

The rearrangement uses TRBV30 and TRBJ1-3; the D is unclear. Germline CDR1 GTSNPN, CDR2 SVGIG (reference sequence). Trimming left V 4 bases short and J 0 bases short, with 10 bases between. CDR3 length equals 14 residues. The CDR3 protein is CAWTKSSSGNTIYF. CDR3 coding DNA: TGTGCCTGGACAAAGAGTTCCTCTGGAAACACCATATATTTT.

CDR3 DNA sequence: TGTGCCAGCAGCCTTAGCAATCAGCCCCAGCATTTT. Protein: CASSLSNQPQHF. The V call is TRBV7-9, the J call TRBJ1-5; D is uncertain. The CDR3 is 12 amino acids. V was cut by 5 bases and J by 0 bases, with 2 bases left in between. From germline, CDR1 is SEHNR and CDR2 FQNEAQ (reference sequence).

V usage is TRBV10-3 and J usage is TRBJ2-7; TRBD2 is a possible D gene (6 bases). V dropped 3 bases and J dropped 7 bases, with 13 bases sitting between them. Germline assignment: CDR1 ENHRY and CDR2 SYGVKD. This CDR3 contains 13 residues. CDR3 sequence (DNA): TGTGCCATCAGTGAAACATTTCTAGCGGAGCAGTACTTC. Residues: CAISETFLAEQYF.

In this sample, this clone turned up a few times. V usage is TRBV20-1 and J usage is TRBJ2-2; 10 positions agree with TRBD2. There are 17 residues in the CDR3. Germline V gene data show CDR1 as DFQATT and CDR2 as SNEGSKA (reference sequence). After removal of 3 bases from V and 5 bases from J, the junction contained 12 bases not matched to a gene. CDR3: CSASRSGRAAYTGELFF. The CDR3 nucleotides are TGCAGTGCTAGTAGGAGCGGGAGGGCCGCTTATACCGGGGAGCTGTTTTTT.

The chain combines TRBV27 with TRBJ2-1; 7 bases line up with TRBD1. The trim removed 5 bases at V and 8 bases at J, leaving 12 bases unmatched. The CDR3 spans 15 residues. Germline V gene lookup returns CDR1 MNHEY and CDR2 SMNVEV (reference sequence). The CDR3 bases are TGTGCCAGCAGTCCTGGGAACAGGGGATCCCATGAGCAGTTCTTC. It translates to CASSPGNRGSHEQFF.

The genes are TRBV27 and TRBJ1-2, with D perhaps matching TRBD1 (5 bases). Trimming pared 0 bases from V and 4 bases from J, leaving 12 bases between. Germline CDR1 reads MNHEY; CDR2 reads SMNVEV (reference sequence). The length of the CDR3 is 15 residues. Written as DNA, the CDR3 is TGTGCCAGCAGTTTATCGGCAGGGAGCCTCTATGGCTACACCTTC. Translating it yields CASSLSAGSLYGYTF.

This clone was observed a single time. The rearrangement joins TRBV7-9 to TRBJ2-3; D is ambiguous. CDR1 is SEHNR and CDR2 is FQNEAQ in the germline V gene (reference sequence). The CDR3 covers 14 residues. V lost 2 bases, J lost 4 bases, and 10 bases lay in between. In nucleotides, the CDR3 is TGTGCCAGCAGCTTATTTTCAGACGCAGATACGCAGTATTTT. Encoded protein: CASSLFSDADTQYF.

The chain employs TRBV2 and TRBJ2-5, with D possibly matching TRBD1 (6 bases). The CDR3 consists of 14 residues. V dropped 4 bases and J dropped 1 base, with 10 bases sitting between them. Germline V gives CDR1 SNHLY, CDR2 FYNNEI. The CDR3 is CASSAGHTQETQYF. The DNA of the CDR3 is TGTGCCAGCAGTGCGGGACATACCCAAGAGACCCAGTACTTC. Drawing the rest from reference TRBV2 and TRBJ2-5, the complete variable domain is EPEVTQTPSHQVTQMGQEVILRCVPISNHLYFYWYRQILGQKVEFLVSFYNNEISEKSEIFDDQFSVERPDGSNFTLKIRSTKLEDSAMYFCASSAGHTQETQYFGPGTRLLVL.

This clone turned up a few times. The chain combines TRBV7-6 with TRBJ2-7; 10 bases align to TRBD1. V trimming: 4 bases; J trimming: 6 bases; junction bases outside the gene matches: 9. Germline values: CDR1 SGHVS, CDR2 FNYEAQ. The CDR3 runs 15 residues. The CDR3 sequence: CASSSGQGRTFEQYF. The CDR3 region has the DNA TGTGCCAGCAGCTCGGGACAGGGGAGAACCTTCGAGCAGTACTTC.

This chain links TRBV3-1 (or the pseudogene TRBV3-2) with TRBJ2-1, with 7 nucleotides matching TRBD2. After removal of 0 bases from V and 5 bases from J, the junction contained 10 bases not matched to a gene. The CDR3 covers 17 residues. CDR1 is LGHDT, CDR2 YNNKEL, per germline (reference sequence). CDR3 protein: CASSQDKSLAEDNEQFF. The CDR3, as DNA: TGTGCCAGCAGCCAAGATAAGAGCCTAGCGGAAGACAATGAGCAGTTCTTC.

This clone was detected once. The chain is built from TRBV11-2 and TRBJ2-3; possibly TRBD2 for D (6 bases). V dropped 3 bases and J dropped 0 bases, with 13 bases sitting between them. CDR1 and CDR2 from the germline V gene are SGHAT and FQNNGV. There are 16 residues in the CDR3. The CDR3 sequence: CASSLEGQRSTDTQYF. In nucleotides, the CDR3 is TGTGCCAGCAGCTTGGAGGGGCAGCGCAGCACAGATACGCAGTATTTT.

The chain joins TRBV29-1 to TRBJ2-1, with unresolved D. Trimming cost V 4 bases and J 8 bases, with 6 bases left between them. Germline V lookup: CDR1 SQVTM, CDR2 ANQGSEA. This CDR3 is built from 10 residues. This CDR3 is CSVVQHEQFF. The CDR3 DNA sequence: TGCAGCGTTGTACAGCATGAGCAGTTCTTC.

The rearrangement links TRBV9 to TRBJ2-7, with 9 bases aligning to TRBD2. CDR1 and CDR2 (germline): SGDLS, YYNGEE. Trimming removed 4 bases from V and 3 bases from J; junction bases left unmatched: 8. The CDR3 covers 15 residues. CDR3 sequence: CASSPRAGGVYEQYF. Here the CDR3 DNA reads TGTGCCAGCAGCCCTCGAGCGGGAGGTGTCTACGAGCAGTACTTC.

The chain combines TRBV7-2 with TRBJ1-5, with D perhaps TRBD1 (5 bases). The germline V gene has CDR1 SGHTA and CDR2 FQGNSA. CDR3 length: 15 residues. V lost 5 bases, J lost 0 bases, and 11 bases lay in between. DNA of the CDR3: TGTGCCAGCAGCAAGGGACCTTATAGCAATCAGCCCCAGCATTTT. It specifies CASSKGPYSNQPQHF.

The chain uses TRBV27 and TRBJ1-1; 7 bases map to TRBD1. The CDR3 length is 14 residues. CDR1 and CDR2 from the germline V gene are MNHEY and SMNVEV (reference sequence). V lost 5 bases to trimming and J lost 4 bases; unmatched junction nucleotides: 7. CDR3 loop: CASSTQTGPTEAFF. The CDR3 coding sequence is TGTGCCAGCAGTACTCAGACAGGGCCCACTGAAGCTTTCTTT.

The chain carries TRBV3-1 (or the pseudogene TRBV3-2) and TRBJ1-1; D is unresolved. V was shortened by 0 bases and J by 8 bases, with 10 bases between the two germline ends. CDR1 is LGHDT, CDR2 YNNKEL, per germline (reference sequence). The CDR3 contains 13 residues. CDR3 in amino acids: CASSQDRVDEAFF. As DNA, the CDR3 is TGTGCCAGCAGCCAAGATCGGGTAGACGAAGCTTTCTTT.